This TCR beta chain emerged from a study of CD8+ T cells in alopecia areata. For the study at large: Twice a day, 5 to 10 mg of oral tofacitinib was administered to treated patients. The duration of tofacitinib was 6 to 18 months, with 6 months off drug afterward. Study findings and constraints: Many of the expanded lesional clones endured in scalp and blood while on tofacitinib.

The treatment denotes: oral pan-JAK inhibitor, 5-10 mg twice daily. Investigators isolated RNA and reverse transcribed it into cDNA to act as the sequencing template. The protocol was immunoSEQ multiplex PCR, while the TCRdb copy is restricted to in-frame clones and leaves out a portion. The sample yields roughly 180,000 clones, around 56% seen once. CDR1 is MGHRA, CDR2 YSYEKL, per germline. The CDR3 loop spans 13 amino acids. On this clone: Its specificity is unknown. A junction boundary mismatches the germline segment, possibly from a read error.

This clonotype was sampled from a human donor with alopecia areata. This chain links TRBV4-1 with TRBJ2-1; 8 positions agree with TRBD2. Material: CD4+ T cells sorted from blood, obtained at week 4, from a patient treated with tofacitinib. The CDR3 sequence: CASSQDPGLVEIF. The CDR3 coding sequence is TGCGCCAGCAGCCAAGATCCGGGACTAGTTGAGATCTTC.